These 28 T cell receptor beta chains originate from one sample sequenced in a study of STAT5B mutations in CD4+ large granular lymphocyte leukemia. The table came from immunoSEQ multiplex PCR; TCRdb's copy has only in-frame clones and leaves some out. The table has 20,000 or so clones, approximately 84% seen once; the top ten hold about 13%. Material for sequencing was CD4+ T cells from blood buffy coats. All receptors come from a human donor in good health.

This clone was counted once. J is TRBJ1-1 and V is TRBV27; no reliable D call. Germline CDR1 MNHEY, CDR2 SMNVEV (reference sequence). This CDR3 region has 14 residues. V gave up 5 bases and J gave up 0 bases, with 10 bases separating them. This CDR3 reads CASSRSELNTEAFF. The CDR3 coding sequence is TGTGCCAGCAGTCGGTCAGAGTTGAACACTGAAGCTTTCTTT.

This chain joins TRBV10-2 and TRBJ1-3, with 9 bases fitting TRBD1. There are 14 residues in the CDR3. Trimming at V came to 8 bases and at J to 2 bases, leaving 4 bases not matched to a gene. CDR1 is WSHSY, CDR2 SAAADI, per germline. This chain's CDR3 is CASGGTGTGNTIYF. The CDR3, as DNA: TGCGCCAGCGGAGGGACAGGGACTGGAAACACCATATATTTT.

The V and J genes are TRBV2 and TRBJ2-1; D is unresolved. CDR1 and CDR2 from the germline V gene are SNHLY and FYNNEI. The CDR3 has 15 amino acids. V was trimmed by 2 bases and J by 2 bases, leaving 10 bases between them. This chain's CDR3 is CASSERRTAYNEQFF. CDR3 bases: TGTGCCAGCAGTGAAAGGCGAACTGCCTACAATGAGCAGTTCTTC.

The genes are TRBV20-1 and TRBJ1-2; no definite D call. The V gene lost 3 bases and the J gene lost 10 bases, with 12 bases spanning the gap. This CDR3 contains 11 residues. Germline assignment: CDR1 DFQATT and CDR2 SNEGSKA (reference sequence). The CDR3 nucleotides read TGCAGTGCTAGGGATACAAACCTCTACACCTTC. This encodes CSARDTNLYTF.

This chain joins TRBV7-2 and TRBJ2-7, with D possibly TRBD1 on 5 matching bases. The CDR3 length is 15 residues. V lost 1 base and J lost 2, with 12 bases in between. Germline-derived CDR1 and CDR2 are SGHTA and FQGNSA. The CDR3 sequence: CASSLVGMGPYEQYF. The CDR3 bases are TGTGCCAGCAGCTTAGTGGGGATGGGGCCCTACGAGCAGTACTTC.

The chain joins TRBV19 to TRBJ2-3, with D unresolved. Germline V gene lookup returns CDR1 LNHDA and CDR2 SQIVND (reference sequence). V lost 3 bases to trimming and J lost 3 bases, with 10 bases between them. The CDR3 runs to 14 residues. CDR3 region: CASSIGGFTDTQYF. CDR3 DNA: TGTGCCAGTAGTATCGGTGGCTTTACAGATACGCAGTATTTT.

V usage is TRBV18 and J usage is TRBJ2-5; the D is unclear. The V and J ends lost 0 bases and 4 bases respectively, with 6 bases between them. The CDR3 length is 13 residues. The germline V gene has CDR1 KGHSH and CDR2 LQKENI. The chain's CDR3 is CASSPPGLETQYF. The CDR3 region has the DNA TGTGCCAGCTCACCACCGGGGTTAGAGACCCAGTACTTC.

The chain's CDR3 is CARSAGLAGTTDTQYF. The CDR3 region has the DNA TGTGCCAGATCCGCGGGACTAGCGGGAACCACAGATACGCAGTATTTT. The rearrangement uses TRBV2 and TRBJ2-3; the match to TRBD2 covers 13 bases. The CDR3 length is 16 residues. V lost 9 bases, J lost 2 bases, and 8 bases stayed unmatched. The V gene's germline CDR1 is SNHLY and CDR2 FYNNEI.

The chain joins TRBV27 to TRBJ2-7, with 8 bases aligning to TRBD2. J gave up 2 bases and V 6 bases, and 6 bases lay outside the gene matches. Germline V lookup: CDR1 MNHEY, CDR2 SMNVEV (reference sequence). The CDR3 contains 14 residues. In DNA, the CDR3 is TGTGCCAGCAGCCGGGGGGGCGGCACCTACGAGCAGTACTTC. This translates into CASSRGGGTYEQYF.

V usage is TRBV30 and J usage is TRBJ2-2; no reliable D call. Per the germline V gene, CDR1 is GTSNPN and CDR2 is SVGIG (reference sequence). V was clipped by 0 bases and J by 2 bases, with 19 bases between them. The CDR3 contains 18 residues. The CDR3 DNA reads TGTGCCTGGAGTGTAGACGTCAGATCCTTATTTAACACCGGGGAGCTGTTTTTT. Translating it yields CAWSVDVRSLFNTGELFF.

The J gene is TRBJ2-3, the V gene TRBV4-1; 11 bases are shared with TRBD2. The J segment lost 0 bases and the V segment lost 4 bases, leaving 9 bases of the junction unmatched. Germline CDR1 and CDR2: MGHRA and YSYEKL. CDR3 size: 18 residues. This CDR3 is CASSPAIAGGPSTDTQYF. In DNA, the CDR3 is TGCGCCAGCAGCCCCGCGATAGCGGGAGGGCCTAGCACAGATACGCAGTATTTT.

In DNA form, the CDR3 reads TGTGCCAGCACGAAGTCCCAGGGGGCGGTCGAGCAGTACTTC. Protein product: CASTKSQGAVEQYF. The chain has TRBV9 and TRBJ2-7; 8 bases line up with TRBD1. With 6 bases clipped from V and 6 bases from J, the junction kept 11 bases outside the gene matches. This CDR3 has 14 amino acids. Per the germline V gene, CDR1 is SGDLS and CDR2 is YYNGEE.

The chain has TRBV12-5 and TRBJ2-6; D ambiguous. The CDR3 runs 22 residues. Trimming took off 0 bases at V and 0 bases at J, with 24 bases between the two ends. The germline CDR1 and CDR2 sequences are LGHNT and FRNRAP. The CDR3 region has the DNA TGTGCTAGTGGTTTGGTAAATCTTTATCTAGGAATTCGTAGCTCTGGGGCCAACGTCCTGACTTTC. Its protein product is CASGLVNLYLGIRSSGANVLTF.

This rearrangement joins TRBV10-3 to TRBJ2-3; 9 bases are a match to TRBD1. This CDR3 has 16 amino acids. Germline V lookup: CDR1 ENHRY, CDR2 SYGVKD. V was clipped by 2 bases and J by 4 bases; unmatched bases: 7. The CDR3, as DNA: TGTGCCATCAGTGAGCGCGGGACAGGGACCCCAGATACGCAGTATTTT. It translates to CAISERGTGTPDTQYF.

In its sample, this clone was seen a few times. The chain uses TRBV6-1 and TRBJ1-5; tentative D call: TRBD1 (6 bases). Trimming took off 4 bases at V and 0 bases at J, with 10 bases between the two ends. Germline values: CDR1 MNHNS, CDR2 SASEGT. The length of the CDR3 is 15 residues. CDR3 sequence reads: CASSGVRGSNQPQHF. DNA for the CDR3: TGTGCCAGCAGTGGAGTCAGGGGTAGCAATCAGCCCCAGCATTTT.

This chain uses TRBV6-4 with TRBJ1-2; 7 bases map to TRBD1. V shed 5 bases, J shed 6 bases, and the junction held 9 bases outside the gene matches. Germline CDR1 reads MRHNA; CDR2 reads SNTAGT. This CDR3 has 14 amino acids. CDR3 amino acids: CASSPGEGANGYTF. As DNA, the CDR3 is TGTGCCAGCAGTCCTGGGGAGGGGGCGAATGGCTACACCTTC.

The rearrangement uses TRBV5-4 and TRBJ1-2; D not resolved. The CDR3 consists of 14 residues. The V gene lost 0 bases and the J gene lost 7 bases, with 13 bases spanning the gap. Germline V CDR1 and CDR2: SGHNT, YYREEE (reference sequence). The chain's CDR3 is CASSLEYGISGYTF. Written as DNA, the CDR3 is TGTGCCAGCAGCTTGGAATACGGGATCTCTGGCTACACCTTC. Supplemented by reference TRBV5-4 and TRBJ1-2, the full variable domain reads ETGVTQSPTHLIKTRGQQVTLRCSSQSGHNTVSWYQQALGQGPQFIFQYYREEENGRGNFPPRFSGLQFPNYSSELNVNALELDDSALYLCASSLEYGISGYTFGSGTRLTVV.

The rearrangement joins TRBV11-2 to TRBJ1-1; D gene ambiguous. Germline CDR1 reads SGHAT; CDR2 reads FQNNGV. The CDR3 has 13 residues. V gave up 3 bases and J gave up 1 base, with 6 bases separating them. CDR3 in DNA: TGTGCCAGCAGCTTCTTTAAGAACACTGAAGCTTTCTTT. It codes for CASSFFKNTEAFF.

CDR3 region: CASSWTGSSGANVLTF. In DNA, the CDR3 is TGTGCCAGCAGCTGGACGGGTAGCTCTGGGGCCAACGTCCTGACTTTC. The gene calls are TRBV5-5 and TRBJ2-6, with no clear D. This CDR3 has 16 amino acids. Germline values: CDR1 SGHKS, CDR2 YYEKEE (reference sequence). V was trimmed by 3 bases and J by 0 bases, leaving 10 bases between them.

Only a few counts were recorded for this clone. The chain joins TRBV2 to TRBJ1-1; tentative D call: TRBD1 (5 bases). The CDR3 sequence is 14 residues long. Trimming shortened V by 2 bases and J by 0 bases, and 7 bases separated the two germline ends. From germline, CDR1 is SNHLY and CDR2 FYNNEI. CDR3 sequence reads: CASSESGMNTEAFF. The CDR3 bases are TGTGCCAGCAGTGAATCAGGGATGAACACTGAAGCTTTCTTT.

V gene TRBV2 combines with J gene TRBJ2-1; 8 bases are shared with TRBD2. The CDR3 is 14 residues long. Germline CDR1 SNHLY, CDR2 FYNNEI. The V segment lost 4 bases and the J segment 8 bases; nucleotides outside the gene matches: 7. CDR3 loop: CASSVSGSMDEQFF. Here the CDR3 DNA reads TGTGCCAGCAGTGTCAGCGGGAGTATGGATGAGCAGTTCTTC.

The CDR3 is CACHPSGKHTEAFF. The CDR3 DNA reads TGTGCCTGCCACCCCTCAGGGAAACACACTGAAGCTTTCTTT. The rearrangement uses TRBV30 and TRBJ1-1; weak D call: TRBD1 (5 bases). The length of the CDR3 is 14 residues. CDR1 is GTSNPN, CDR2 SVGIG, per germline (reference sequence). V was trimmed by 6 bases and J by 3 bases, leaving 17 bases between them.

CDR3 nucleotide sequence: TGTGCCAGCAGTTTACTAGGGTGGGAGCAGTACTTC. This encodes CASSLLGWEQYF. The chain is built from TRBV6-1 and TRBJ2-7; D perhaps matches TRBD2 (5 bases). V was trimmed by 5 bases and J by 7 bases, leaving 12 bases between them. The CDR3 runs to 12 residues. Germline V gene data show CDR1 as MNHNS and CDR2 as SASEGT.

The chain couples TRBV10-1 to TRBJ1-2, with D possibly matching TRBD1 (6 bases). The CDR3 is 13 amino acids. Germline-derived CDR1 and CDR2 are WNHNN and SYGVQD (reference sequence). V was cut by 5 bases and J by 7 bases, with 14 bases left in between. The CDR3 DNA sequence: TGCGCCAGCAGTACTGACAGGATCTCTGGCTACACCTTC. It yields the protein CASSTDRISGYTF.

The chain links TRBV5-4 to TRBJ2-7; D remains ambiguous. V was cut by 1 base and J by 4 bases, with 9 bases left in between. The CDR3 spans 13 residues. Germline V gene sequence: CDR1 SGHNT, CDR2 YYREEE (reference sequence). Here the CDR3 DNA reads TGTGCCAGCAGCTTGCCCGAGGTTTACGAGCAGTACTTC. It translates to CASSLPEVYEQYF.

The genes are TRBV6-5 and TRBJ1-2; 10 bases align to TRBD1. Germline CDR1 MNHEY, CDR2 SVGAGI. This CDR3 is 13 amino acids long. Trimming cost V 2 bases and J 8 bases; bases outside gene matches: 2. The CDR3: CASSYRTGGGYTF. CDR3 nucleotides: TGTGCCAGCAGTTACCGGACAGGGGGAGGCTACACCTTC.

The chain links TRBV6-5 to TRBJ2-7, with D possibly being TRBD1 (5 bases). The V gene's germline CDR1 is MNHEY and CDR2 SVGAGI. This CDR3 has 13 amino acids. Trimming left V 5 bases short and J 6 bases short, with 14 bases between. The CDR3 DNA reads TGTGCCAGCAGTACAAGGGGCTCGGGCGAGCAGTACTTC. This sequence encodes CASSTRGSGEQYF.

This clone was detected only once. The chain is built from TRBV6-6 and TRBJ1-2; D unresolved. The V and J ends lost 6 bases and 7 bases respectively, with 12 bases between them. This CDR3 contains 12 residues. Germline CDR1 reads MNHNY; CDR2 reads SVGAGI (reference sequence). This CDR3 reads CASSTGPGGYTF. The CDR3, as DNA: TGTGCCAGCAGCACCGGGCCGGGTGGCTACACCTTC.